This T cell receptor (beta chain) was observed in a study of metastatic and nonmetastatic thyroid tumors. Study information: Malignant thyroid and benign thyroid patients provided blood and tumor or nodule tissue whose repertoires were compared. Study-wide findings and caveats: Reports indicated that malignant thyroid tumors showed significantly higher TCR beta diversity than benign nodules did, in blood and tumor.

The entire patient cohort was treatment-naive prior to thyroid surgery. As concerns this clone: Its antigen is unknown.

CDR1 is SGHRS, CDR2 YFSETQ, per germline. The CDR3 length is 15 residues. V dropped 4 bases and J dropped 4 bases, with 16 bases sitting between them. In the authors' methods: A classifier for distant metastasis in papillary thyroid cancer was constructed using CDR3 differences observed across clinicopathological groups. TCRdb re-called the PCR reads with MiXCR. The V and J calls, along with clone size, are taken from TCRdb and not from the paper's own processing. The repertoire has 30,000 to 35,000 clones, under 40% of them found once; the top ten carry 15% to 20%. The sample was tumor tissue. This chain joins TRBV5-1 and TRBJ2-3, with a tentative D call TRBD2 (6 bases). The receptor's source is a female donor with papillary thyroid cancer or a benign thyroid nodule (not recorded which). Some clones in this sample may be carry-over from other donors' samples. CDR3 sequence reads: CASSTGGVHPDTQYF. The CDR3 DNA reads as TGCGCCAGCAGCACCGGAGGGGTTCATCCAGATACGCAGTATTTT.